The 2 T cell receptor beta chains presented below share a single source sample, sequenced in a study of T cells in Graves' hyperthyroidism and ophthalmopathy. RNA transcripts served as the template for amplifying TCR beta CDR3 regions. HTBI primers drove first-round RT-PCR of the TCR CDR3. Using its own MiXCR run on the multiplex PCR reads, TCRdb lists one record per CDR3 protein. Of more than 500,000 distinct CDR3 sequences detected, around 16% appear once; the ten largest clones hold approximately 30%. Sequencing was carried out using blood. The source of these receptors is a woman aged 25 to 39 with Graves' ophthalmopathy.

Ten or more counts support this clonotype. J is TRBJ1-1 and V is TRBV11-2, with D tentatively TRBD1 (5 bases). The length of the CDR3 is 13 residues. Germline CDR1 SGHAT, CDR2 FQNNGV. V lost 4 bases, J lost 7 bases, and 13 bases lay in between. The CDR3 coding sequence is TGTGCCAGCAGCTCATTAGTGGGGGGTGAAGCTTTCTTT. It is translated as CASSSLVGGEAFF.

The rearrangement links TRBV7-2 to TRBJ2-3; TRBD2 matches at 14 bases. Germline V lookup: CDR1 SGHTA, CDR2 FQGNSA. The CDR3 has 20 residues. V was pared by 1 base and J by 2 bases, with 11 bases of the junction left unmatched. The CDR3 region is CASSLVGRRLAGGPTDTQYF. The CDR3 DNA reads TGTGCCAGCAGCTTAGTTGGTCGGAGACTAGCGGGAGGGCCCACAGATACGCAGTATTTT. The complete variable domain, with remaining parts taken from reference TRBV7-2 and TRBJ2-3, reads GAGVSQSPSNKVTEKGKDVELRCDPISGHTALYWYRQSLGQGLEFLIYFQGNSAPDKSGLPSDRFSAERTGGSVSTLTIQRTQQEDSAVYLCASSLVGRRLAGGPTDTQYFGPGTRLTVL.